This T cell receptor (beta chain) was recovered during a study of Ad26.COV2.S vaccination and SARS-CoV-2 variants. About the study: Intramuscular Ad26.COV2.S at 5x10^10 or 1x10^11 viral particles.

The protocol was immunoSEQ multiplex PCR, while the TCRdb copy is restricted to in-frame clones and leaves out a portion. The top ten hold under 2.5% of the sample, which has some 320,000 clones, approximately 86% seen once. The study's findings and limits: Reportedly, after vaccination the spike-specific CD8+ and CD4+ T cell responses displayed substantial breadth.

About this clone itself: Its specificity is unknown.

Described treatment: around 19 received Ad26.COV2.S at low or high dose, single or two shots; 5 received placebo; per-sample allocation not given. All samples were drawn on day 63, counting from the first vaccine or placebo injection. Based in Boston, the donor was an adult of 18-55 years. The V and J ends lost 0 bases and 5 bases, in that order; junction bases with no gene match: 8. The CDR3 contains 17 residues. Germline-derived CDR1 and CDR2 are SGDLS and YYNGEE. V usage is TRBV9 and J usage is TRBJ1-5; 10 positions match TRBD1. Here the sequenced sample was peripheral blood, taken in a trial of Ad26.COV2.S vaccine versus placebo. The TCR sequence derives from a person between 18 and 59 years old who received the Ad26.COV2.S COVID-19 vaccine or a placebo. The CDR3 spells CASSVAGGQGTYQPQHF. The CDR3 nucleotides are TGTGCCAGCAGCGTAGCTGGGGGACAGGGGACTTATCAGCCCCAGCATTTT.